Included here is one TCR beta chain sequence, with context. The clone's antigen remains unknown. No clone much larger than this one lies a single base away; base qualities are absent. This sample was included in a study of cytomegalovirus exposure and HLA in healthy donors (dated by TCRdb to about 2017). At the level of the whole study: An earlier analysis of approximately 590 of the donors reported approximately 290 Gb of sequence data and more than 90 million unique TCR beta sequences from about 179 million T cells. High-throughput TCR immunosequencing, statistical association of individual TCRs with disease status, and machine learning were combined to predict cytomegalovirus infection status. In addition to the first cohort of hundreds of subjects, a separate validation cohort of 120 different subjects was used. Alongside the repertoire data, information on donor age, sex, ethnicity and CMV serostatus was compiled. Typing coverage differed by locus: A, B, C, DRB1 and DQB1 were typed in roughly 620-630 donors, DQA1 in approximately 520, DPA1 in roughly 590, and DPB1 in 472. The study was designed to test whether signatures of past pathogen exposure could be identified by cataloging public T cell receptors. The T cell repertoires of 670 or so subjects were profiled by immunosequencing and related to cytomegalovirus serostatus. Genome-wide SNP genotypes for about 55% of the roughly 670 donors were used in a later genetic analysis, which treated that subset as a discovery cohort. Among 398 genotyped donors of the cohort, an average of roughly 230,000 unique TCR beta nucleotide sequences was sequenced per donor, of which about 20% were non-productive. An earlier analysis of around 580 of the donors used high-throughput TCR beta sequencing to judge whether each TCR beta V gene segment behaved as functional or pseudogenic. An early release that covered 500 to 800 HLA-typed donors contained approximately 300 gigabases of sequencing data and 80 million or so unique TCR sequences. The genetic ancestry cluster associated with self-reported Caucasian donors included 80% to 90% of the roughly 360 genotyped donors. All discovery cohort repertoires had been generated using a single sequencing platform. Five DR-DQ haplotypes were handled as single units for association and clustering, since linkage in the cohort was strong. Both class I and class II loci were covered by HLA typing, at four-digit resolution. In the later analysis, no new phenotypic data were used to find candidate immune exposures; instead, reliance was placed on TCR beta sequences and their occurrence across donors. A later analysis re-examined previously published TCR beta repertoires from 600 to 700 donors and added high-resolution HLA genotyping to investigate patterns of TCR occurrence.

In total, around 600 healthy bone marrow donors made up the cohort. Cohort members were all nominally healthy when sampled, although unrecorded immune exposures were likely present. The donor was CMV seropositive and was included in the group of approximately 300 seropositive cohort members. Every donor gave a peripheral blood sample, and the peripheral blood mononuclear cells from that sample were used for TCR beta sequencing. The Qiagen DNeasy Blood Extraction Kit was used to extract genomic DNA from the blood cell samples. Measured from the cysteine to the phenylalanine, the CDR3 is 13 residues long. Just the 39-base CDR3 DNA is kept, in frame starting at base 1. V and J lose 0 bases and 8 bases, and a span of 8 bases separates them. CDR1 and CDR2 are read off the germline V gene as KGHSH and LQKENI. To prepare the library, the immunoSEQ multiplex PCR assay was applied. A mixture of 60 forward primers for TCR Vbeta segments and 13 reverse primers for TCR Jbeta segments was used in the multiplex PCR. A multiplex PCR assay on genomic DNA amplified the CDR3 region of rearranged TCR beta genes. The Illumina HiSeq System was used to sequence the amplified TCR beta libraries as 87-base-pair reads. The source study handled its data this way. A later analysis tallied around 87 million unique TCR beta chains across the 610 or so repertoires, and about 10 million of those chains were shared by two or more donors. To remove PCR and sequencing errors, raw reads were error-corrected and collapsed into unique sequences using a nearest-neighbor algorithm that merged closely related sequences. To assign V, D and J gene segments, CDR3 sequences were aligned to IMGT reference sequences. For a sequence to be retained, a match of at least six nucleotides to both a V gene segment and a J gene segment was required. Rearrangements were called productive when the CDR3 lacked stop codons and stayed in frame with V and J; all others were non-productive. Following IMGT convention, CDR3 was defined as the stretch from the second conserved V-encoded cysteine up to the conserved J-encoded phenylalanine. Sequences without an unambiguous match to a single V gene segment were excluded from the earlier analysis of 587 of the donors. In an earlier analysis of 587 of the donors, V segments were called functional above 56.7% productive rearrangements and were called segregating when the between-donor standard deviation exceeded 5%. To diagnose cytomegalovirus status from the catalog of TCR beta chain sequences, a statistical classification framework was built. In a later analysis, V and J genes were assigned by comparing TCR nucleotide sequences against IMGT/GENE-DB human TR gene sequences. A later analysis assigned CDR3 sequences and most-parsimonious VDJ recombination scenarios with the TCRdist pipeline. In a later analysis, every TCR beta chain was defined by the combination of its CDR3 amino acid sequence and its V-gene family, and reads without a unique V-gene family were dropped. As a way to deal with suspected cross-contamination and a sequencing artifact, a later analysis dropped 500 to 700 nucleotide sequences that were highly shared and had low generation probability. A later analysis calculated a clonal expansion index for each public chain from normalized within-repertoire ranks of inferred template counts. In a later analysis, generation probabilities were computed with a VDJ recombination model fitted to out-of-frame rearrangements, and the resulting probabilities were checked against IGoR. Hypergeometric tests were used in a later analysis to score TCR-TCR, TCR-HLA and TCR-CMV co-occurrence, with a repertoire-size bias correction applied to the TCR pairs. To estimate false discovery rates, a later analysis permuted the HLA or CMV assignments 20 times. A later analysis grouped co-occurring TCRs with DBSCAN, adding TCRdist sequence similarity when clustering within HLA-allele-positive subsets. Repertoires with fewer than 30,000 or more than 120,000 public chains, plus five repertoires with anomalous nucleotide sharing, were excluded from co-occurrence clustering. TCRdb retrieved this table from immuneACCESS and kept in-frame rearrangements only. Not all clones are present; in checked studies, unresolved V genes account for under half, and no reason is known for the remainder. Clonal size and the V and J genes are those of that table, whereas D and trimming came from the DNA. The sample includes roughly 170,000 clones, with almost 85% observed a single time. 4.8% of the sample rests with the top ten.

The full study reports these points: Most TCR sequences were seen in very few donors, while some public TCRs were found in many individuals. A later analysis found that most CMV-associated TCR beta chains appeared HLA-restricted, with HLA associations seemingly driven largely by CMV exposure. In a later analysis, 16,951 TCR beta sequences were associated with specific HLA alleles at a false discovery rate of 0.05. According to a later genetic analysis, donors in an Asian-associated ancestry cluster had fewer N-insertions in productive TCRs than the roughly 700-donor mean. It was suggested by the authors that the approach could potentially be generalized to other disease states and immunological phenotypes. In a later analysis, TCR association rates were found to vary across HLA loci, with the most associated TCRs seen for DRB1 alleles and the fewest for HLA-C alleles. Roughly uniform sequencing depth across donors was assumed in presence/absence analyses, although this assumption may not hold. A later analysis reported that several top co-occurrence clusters appeared linked to parvovirus B19, influenza, CMV and Epstein-Barr virus. Because some donors lacked HLA typing at each locus, the association tests relied only on the typed subset. Compared with equally common non-associated chains, HLA-associated TCR beta chains in a later analysis were more clonally expanded and had lower generation probabilities. A cluster of highly shared sequence variants was judged likely to be a technical artifact of the sequencing pipeline. V-gene and J-gene trimming of TCR beta chains was associated with a missense DCLRE1C variant in a later genetic analysis, and the association was replicated in an independent cohort. The study listed 150 to 200 TCR beta chains as associated with cytomegalovirus. Linkage disequilibrium might explain the correlated functional status among segregating V segments, but an unknown experimental factor could not be excluded. Assigning TCR associations to individual alleles was difficult when HLA alleles, especially DR and DQ, strongly co-occurred. A few of the identified cytomegalovirus-associated TCR beta chains were confirmed in vitro to be specific for cytomegalovirus antigens. In an earlier analysis of roughly 560 of the donors, most TCR beta V segments were observed in productive rearrangements about 87% or about 30% of the time, broadly matching IMGT annotations. A further reported finding was that TCR beta sequences accurately predicted the HLA-A and HLA-B alleles for most subjects in the first cohort. Because counts were too low, 15 to 20 rarely observed V segments, including chromosome 9 orphons, were excluded from the earlier analysis of around 590 of the donors. Some IMGT-functional V segments, including TRBV6-2 and TRBV6-3, could not be distinguished by the 87-base-pair reads and were therefore excluded. This cohort had only TCR beta chains sequenced, and the lack of alpha or paired-chain data limited which features could be detected. In both the original and validation cohorts, the classifier was reported to diagnose cytomegalovirus status with high specificity and sensitivity. CMV serostatus was the only immune exposure information available for the cohort.

The clonotype was recovered from a girl aged 5 to 17 in good health and CMV-seropositive. The sequencing sample was made of PBMCs. In this chain, TRBV18 is recombined with TRBJ1-5; the D region possibly corresponds to TRBD1 (5 bases align). The base sequence is TGTGCCAGCTCACCACCGGGAGGGGAGCCCCAGCATTTT. The translation is CASSPPGGEPQHF.